This TCR beta chain is from a study of blood T cell repertoires in COVID-19. Study details: The United States, Italy and Spain provided the acute and convalescent COVID-19 samples.

V lost 6 bases and J 7 bases, leaving 16 bases between the germline ends. The CDR3 has 13 residues. CDR1 is MDHEN, CDR2 SYDVKM, per germline. Clones were sequenced by immunoSEQ multiplex PCR, and TCRdb holds only the in-frame ones, with some missing. The sample has approximately 140,000 clones, roughly 90% seen once; the top ten hold 1% to 1.5%. The sample taken for sequencing was PBMCs or T cells enriched from blood (not recorded which). The sequence was obtained from a woman in her twenties or thirties with acute COVID-19. The gene calls are TRBV28 and TRBJ2-7; D possibly corresponds to TRBD2 (6 bases). The CDR3 loop is CASRRPPAGEQYF. For the CDR3, the DNA is TGTGCCAGCAGAAGGCCACCAGCGGGTGAGCAGTACTTC.